One sample yielded the 27 T cell receptor beta chains listed below, sequenced in a study of identical twins. TCRdb re-derived calls from the 5' RACE reads in MiXCR, one entry per CDR3 protein. The sample holds 400,000 to 500,000 distinct CDR3 sequences; approximately 17% are singletons and the top ten take approximately 12%. Sequencing was done on a sample of naive T cells sorted from blood. The receptors derive from a man aged 45-65 years in good health.

In this sample, this clonotype turned up a few times. The chain carries TRBV20-1 and TRBJ1-6; D is perhaps TRBD1 (5 bases). This CDR3 has 16 amino acids. Per the germline V gene, CDR1 is DFQATT and CDR2 is SNEGSKA (reference sequence). Trimming left V 2 bases short and J 0 bases short, with 11 bases between. The CDR3 protein is CSARTYRSSYNSPLHF. CDR3 coding DNA: TGCAGTGCTAGAACCTACAGGAGCTCCTATAATTCACCCCTCCACTTT.

In this sample, this clonotype turned up many times. The V and J genes are TRBV5-1 and TRBJ2-5, with D perhaps TRBD1 or TRBD2 (5 bases each). Germline-derived CDR1 and CDR2 are SGHRS and YFSETQ. Deletions cut 5 bases from V and 0 bases from J, with 8 bases between. This CDR3 spans 13 amino acids. The CDR3 loop is CASRGPNQETQYF. The CDR3 DNA is TGCGCCAGCAGGGGACCCAACCAAGAGACCCAGTACTTC.

The chain joins TRBV3-1 to TRBJ2-4, with D tentatively TRBD1 or TRBD2 (5 bases each). V shed 2 bases and J shed 12 bases, with 11 bases lying between them. In germline, CDR1 is LGHDT, CDR2 YNNKEL (reference sequence). The CDR3 is 12 residues long. The CDR3 is CASSQLGTNQYF. The CDR3 bases are TGTGCCAGCAGCCAACTTGGGACGAATCAGTACTTC.

This clonotype was observed at least ten times. V gene TRBV7-9 combines with J gene TRBJ1-3, with D maybe TRBD1 (5 bases). Germline values: CDR1 SEHNR, CDR2 FQNEAQ (reference sequence). The V end lost 5 bases, the J end lost 4 bases, and 18 bases lay between the germline ends. CDR3 size: 16 residues. The CDR3 bases are TGTGCCAGCAGCCCGACCGGGACCCGAAGGGGAAACACCATATATTTT. Its translation: CASSPTGTRRGNTIYF.

In this sample, this clonotype turned up a few times. This chain links TRBV5-1 with TRBJ2-3; TRBD2 is a possible D gene (6 bases). The V end lost 4 bases, the J end lost 4 bases, and 16 bases lay between the germline ends. The germline V gene encodes CDR1 SGHRS and CDR2 YFSETQ. This CDR3 has 15 residues. For the CDR3, the DNA is TGCGCCAGCAGCAGTGGGACTCCGGGTCCAGATACGCAGTATTTT. Its protein is CASSSGTPGPDTQYF.

This clonotype was seen repeatedly, ten times or more. V and J are TRBV29-1 and TRBJ2-1; TRBD2 agrees at 9 bases. The CDR3 totals 14 residues. Germline CDR1 and CDR2: SQVTM and ANQGSEA. The V and J ends lost 4 bases and 8 bases, in that order; junction bases with no gene match: 9. As DNA, the CDR3 is TGCAGCGTTGTGGTGCGGGAGGGCATGGATGAGCAGTTCTTC. Translation gives CSVVVREGMDEQFF.

This clonotype was detected ten times or more. The genes are TRBV12-3 or TRBV12-4 and TRBJ1-3; D may be TRBD1 (6 bases). V lost 6 bases, J lost 0 bases, and 9 bases lay in between. The CDR3 consists of 14 residues. In DNA, the CDR3 is TGTGCCAGCAGACCACAGGGCTCTGGAAACACCATATATTTT. Protein product: CASRPQGSGNTIYF.

Remarks on this clonotype: A much bigger clone sits one base away, suggesting this may be a read error. The chain uses TRBV7-8 and TRBJ2-1; 12 positions match TRBD2. Germline V gene sequence: CDR1 SGHVS, CDR2 FQNEAQ. The CDR3 is 16 amino acids. The DNA of the CDR3 is TGTGCCAGCAGCTCCCTAGCGGGAGGGCCGGGGGATGAGCGGTTCTTC. Its protein is CASSSLAGGPGDERFF.

A few counts support this clonotype. J is TRBJ2-6 and V is TRBV5-1; tentatively, D is TRBD2 (6 bases). Germline assignment: CDR1 SGHRS and CDR2 YFSETQ. The CDR3 length is 18 residues. The V gene lost 0 bases and the J gene lost 0 bases, with 13 bases spanning the gap. In DNA form, the CDR3 reads TGCGCCAGCAGCTTGGAGTGGTACGGGAGCTCTGGGGCCAACGTCCTGACTTTC. Encoded protein: CASSLEWYGSSGANVLTF.

Only a few counts were recorded for this clonotype. The chain has TRBV20-1 and TRBJ1-1; possible D gene TRBD1, 5 bases. The CDR3 loop spans 14 amino acids. V lost 4 bases and J lost 2, with 14 bases in between. CDR1 and CDR2 (germline): DFQATT, SNEGSKA (reference sequence). The CDR3 region is CSAKTGTVNTEAFF. CDR3 coding DNA: TGCAGTGCTAAGACCGGGACGGTAAACACTGAAGCTTTCTTT.

V and J are TRBV6-1 and TRBJ1-5, with D unresolved. The CDR3 length is 14 residues. Trimming removed 3 bases at V and 7 bases at J, with 13 bases between. The germline CDR1 and CDR2 sequences are MNHNS and SASEGT. CDR3 DNA: TGTGCCAGCAGTGAGGTTTCAGGACCGCAGCCCCAGCATTTT. Translation: CASSEVSGPQPQHF.

This clonotype has only a few counts. The chain has TRBV11-2 and TRBJ1-1; D might be TRBD1 (6 bases). Germline CDR1 and CDR2: SGHAT and FQNNGV. This CDR3 has 13 amino acids. V was clipped by 5 bases and J by 8 bases, with 15 bases between them. CDR3 DNA sequence: TGTGCCAGCAGCGTCACCGGGACAATGGAAGCTTTCTTT. It is translated as CASSVTGTMEAFF.

This chain uses TRBV2 with TRBJ2-5; possibly TRBD2 for D (6 bases). The germline gives CDR1 SNHLY, CDR2 FYNNEI. The CDR3 loop spans 15 amino acids. Trimming took off 2 bases at V and 2 bases at J, with 12 bases between the two ends. CDR3 protein: CASSERIGLQETQYF. The CDR3 DNA reads as TGTGCCAGCAGTGAAAGGATAGGACTACAAGAGACCCAGTACTTC. The variable domain in full, with the rest retrieved from reference TRBV2 and TRBJ2-5, is EPEVTQTPSHQVTQMGQEVILRCVPISNHLYFYWYRQILGQKVEFLVSFYNNEISEKSEIFDDQFSVERPDGSNFTLKIRSTKLEDSAMYFCASSERIGLQETQYFGPGTRLLVL.

The chain employs TRBV7-2 and TRBJ2-7; weak D call: TRBD2 (6 bases). From germline, CDR1 is SGHTA and CDR2 FQGNSA. Trimming removed 1 base at V and 3 bases at J, with 16 bases between. The CDR3 covers 16 residues. The CDR3 region is CASSLGGAEGRYEQYF. In DNA, the CDR3 is TGTGCCAGCAGCTTAGGAGGGGCGGAGGGTCGCTACGAGCAGTACTTC.

The chain recombines TRBV6-1 with TRBJ2-1; D is ambiguous. V lost 7 bases and J 0 bases, leaving 13 bases between the germline ends. Per germline, CDR1 MNHNS and CDR2 SASEGT. The CDR3 runs to 15 residues. CDR3 loop: CASTRREASYNEQFF. CDR3 DNA: TGTGCCAGCACTCGACGCGAGGCCTCCTACAATGAGCAGTTCTTC.

J is TRBJ2-7 and V is TRBV12-3 or TRBV12-4, with D unclear. V lost 3 bases, J lost 3 bases, and 18 bases lay in between. This CDR3 has 16 amino acids. CDR3 sequence: CASSFRHPKESYEQYF. In nucleotides, the CDR3 is TGTGCCAGCAGTTTCCGTCACCCTAAAGAAAGCTACGAGCAGTACTTC.

Turning to this clonotype: A much larger clone lies a single base off, so this may be a read error. A read error is likely, as this CDR3 ends without the conserved phenylalanine or tryptophan. The J gene is TRBJ1-5, the V gene TRBV20-1, with D unresolved. Trimming took 1 base from V and 5 from J, leaving 9 bases between them. The CDR3 loop spans 13 amino acids. The germline V gene encodes CDR1 DFQATT and CDR2 SNEGSKA (reference sequence). This CDR3 reads CSARAGYHQPQHY. The DNA for the CDR3 is TGCAGTGCTAGAGCCGGGTATCATCAGCCCCAGCATTAT.

This clonotype was counted at least ten times. V is TRBV12-3 or TRBV12-4 and J is TRBJ2-1; 9 nucleotides align to TRBD1. V was pared by 6 bases and J by 4 bases, with 4 bases of the junction left unmatched. This CDR3 is built from 14 residues. Written as DNA, the CDR3 is TGTGCCAGCAGACCGGGACAGGGATACAATGAGCAGTTCTTC. The encoded protein is CASRPGQGYNEQFF.

The chain has TRBV27 and TRBJ2-7; the D gene is possibly TRBD1 (6 bases). Germline V lookup: CDR1 MNHEY, CDR2 SMNVEV (reference sequence). Trimming pared 3 bases from V and 6 bases from J, leaving 21 bases between. The CDR3 runs to 16 residues. The CDR3 nucleotides are TGTGCCAGCAGTTTTCTGGGGGCGAAAAACATGGGCGAGCAGTACTTC. Translating gives CASSFLGAKNMGEQYF.

This clonotype was counted ten times or more. The chain combines TRBV6-2 or TRBV6-3 with TRBJ1-2; 8 bases line up with TRBD1. Germline V lookup: CDR1 MNHEY, CDR2 SVGEGT. The J segment lost 4 bases and the V segment lost 2 bases, leaving 3 bases of the junction unmatched. The CDR3 contains 14 residues. In DNA form, the CDR3 reads TGTGCCAGCAGTTACCAGGGGGCGTCCTATGGCTACACCTTC. Encoded protein: CASSYQGASYGYTF.

This clonotype was observed a few times. The chain employs TRBV6-2 or TRBV6-3 and TRBJ2-7; a possible D gene is TRBD1 (6 bases). The CDR3 runs 14 residues. Germline loops: CDR1 MNHEY, CDR2 SVGEGT. V was cut by 6 bases and J by 4 bases, with 16 bases left in between. The CDR3 here is CASSRQDGWYEQYF. The CDR3 nucleotides read TGTGCCAGCAGCCGACAGGACGGCTGGTACGAGCAGTACTTC.

This clonotype was seen only a few times. The chain links TRBV28 to TRBJ2-3; D is unclear. This CDR3 region has 13 residues. The ends were cut back, 8 bases at V and 6 bases at J, with 15 bases in the middle. CDR1 is MDHEN and CDR2 is SYDVKM in the germline V gene. In DNA, the CDR3 is TGTGCCAGCGGCTCATCTTATCGGGATACGCAGTATTTT. Translated: CASGSSYRDTQYF. Variable domain in full (rest from reference TRBV28 and TRBJ2-3): DVKVTQSSRYLVKRTGEKVFLECVQDMDHENMFWYRQDPGLGLRLIYFSYDVKMKEKGDIPEGYSVSREKKERFSLILESASTNQTSMYLCASGSSYRDTQYFGPGTRLTVL.

The chain links TRBV11-2 to TRBJ2-3; D is perhaps TRBD2 (5 bases). The CDR3 sequence is 19 residues long. Germline loops: CDR1 SGHAT, CDR2 FQNNGV. Trimming stripped 2 bases from V and 4 bases from J, with 25 bases between. CDR3 sequence reads: CASSLLAIGQRTGADTQYF. The CDR3 coding sequence is TGTGCCAGCAGCTTACTGGCTATAGGCCAGCGGACTGGGGCAGATACGCAGTATTTT.

The chain joins TRBV20-1 to TRBJ1-2; D not certain. Trimming took off 5 bases at V and 4 bases at J, with 11 bases between the two ends. This CDR3 is 12 amino acids long. Looked up from germline, CDR1 is DFQATT and CDR2 is SNEGSKA (reference sequence). This CDR3 reads CSAARHGYGYTF. CDR3 DNA sequence: TGCAGTGCTGCCCGACATGGCTATGGCTACACCTTC.

This clonotype showed up many times. The CDR3 sequence: CAVSSQRPTDTQYF. The CDR3 DNA sequence: TGTGCCGTCAGTAGCCAGCGCCCCACAGATACGCAGTATTTT. The chain is built from TRBV4-2 and TRBJ2-3, with D hard to call. Per the germline V gene, CDR1 is LGHNA and CDR2 is YNFKEQ. The V and J ends lost 11 bases and 2 bases respectively, with 17 bases between them. This CDR3 has 14 residues.

This clonotype was detected a few times. The chain is built from TRBV3-1 and TRBJ2-1, with 9 bases lining up with TRBD2. The CDR3 runs 16 residues. Germline values: CDR1 LGHDT, CDR2 YNNKEL (reference sequence). Trimming cost V 5 bases and J 6 bases; bases outside gene matches: 11. The CDR3 bases are TGTGCCAGCAGCTCGCATCCTAGCGGGACGGGCAATGAGCAGTTCTTC. Amino acid sequence: CASSSHPSGTGNEQFF.

This clonotype was seen at least ten times. This CDR3 reads CASSPGDYEQYF. The CDR3 DNA sequence: TGTGCCAGCTCACCGGGCGACTACGAGCAGTACTTC. The chain links TRBV18 to TRBJ2-7; no reliable D call. Trimming removed 3 bases at V and 3 bases at J, with 6 bases between. This CDR3 is 12 amino acids long. Germline CDR1 reads KGHSH; CDR2 reads LQKENI.